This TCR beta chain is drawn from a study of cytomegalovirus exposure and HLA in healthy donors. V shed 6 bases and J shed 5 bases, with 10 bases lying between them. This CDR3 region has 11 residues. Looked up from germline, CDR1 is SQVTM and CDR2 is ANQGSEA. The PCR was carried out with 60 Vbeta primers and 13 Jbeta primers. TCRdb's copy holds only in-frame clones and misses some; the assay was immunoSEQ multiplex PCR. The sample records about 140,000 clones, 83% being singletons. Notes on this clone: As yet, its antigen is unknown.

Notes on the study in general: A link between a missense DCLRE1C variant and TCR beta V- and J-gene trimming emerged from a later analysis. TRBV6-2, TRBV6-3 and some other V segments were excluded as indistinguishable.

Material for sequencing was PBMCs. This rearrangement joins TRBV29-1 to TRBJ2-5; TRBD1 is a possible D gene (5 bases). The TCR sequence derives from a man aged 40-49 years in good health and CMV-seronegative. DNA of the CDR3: TGCAGCGTCGGACACGCGGAGACCCAGTACTTC. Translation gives CSVGHAETQYF. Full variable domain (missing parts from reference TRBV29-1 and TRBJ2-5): SAVISQKPSRDICQRGTSLTIQCQVDSQVTMMFWYRQQPGQSLTLIATANQGSEATYESGFVIDKFPISRPNLTFSTLTVSNMSPEDSSIYLCSVGHAETQYFGPGTRLLVL.